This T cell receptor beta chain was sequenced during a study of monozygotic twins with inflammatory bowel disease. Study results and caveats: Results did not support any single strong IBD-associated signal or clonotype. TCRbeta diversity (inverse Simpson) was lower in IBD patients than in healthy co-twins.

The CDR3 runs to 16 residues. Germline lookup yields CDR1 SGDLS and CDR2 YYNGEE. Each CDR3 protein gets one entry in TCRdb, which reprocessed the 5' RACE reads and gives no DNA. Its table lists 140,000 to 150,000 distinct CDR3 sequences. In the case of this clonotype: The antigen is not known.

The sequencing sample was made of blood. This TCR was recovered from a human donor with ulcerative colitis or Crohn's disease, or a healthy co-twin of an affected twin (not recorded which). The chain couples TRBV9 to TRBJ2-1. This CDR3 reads CASSVDDGRLYNEQFF.